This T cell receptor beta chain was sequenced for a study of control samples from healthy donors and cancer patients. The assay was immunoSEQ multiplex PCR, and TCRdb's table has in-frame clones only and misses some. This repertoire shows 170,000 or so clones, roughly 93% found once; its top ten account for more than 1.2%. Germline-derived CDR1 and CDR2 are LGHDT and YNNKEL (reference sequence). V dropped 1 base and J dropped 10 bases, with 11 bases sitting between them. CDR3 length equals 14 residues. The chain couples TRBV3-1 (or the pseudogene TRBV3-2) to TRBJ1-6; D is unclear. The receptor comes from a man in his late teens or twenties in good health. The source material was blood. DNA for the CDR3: TGTGCCAGCAGCCAAGCGCCCTCCAGCTCACCCCTCCACTTT. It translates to CASSQAPSSSPLHF.